This TCR beta chain was sequenced in a study of T-cell reconstitution after alpha-beta-depleted transplantation in children. Study-level points and caveats: Some patients' high day-60 TCRbeta diversity was attributed to recipient cells surviving conditioning.

V was cut by 3 bases and J by 5 bases, with 5 bases left in between. This CDR3 is built from 11 residues. CDR1 and CDR2 (germline): SGHTA, FQGNSA. This clonotype was seen only a few times. Its antigen is as yet unknown. Construction of the TCRbeta library involved unique molecular identifiers. TCRdb ran MiXCR on the PCR reads and lists one entry per CDR3 protein. The sample lists 800,000 to 1,000,000 distinct CDR3 sequences; 25% to 30% were seen once. This sequence joins TRBV7-2 and TRBJ2-7; the D is unclear. This sequence was found in a boy under two years old who had a stem cell transplant for SCID, so the T cells may come from the graft donor. Sample: PBMCs, mostly from graft donor cells, taken 360 days after TCRalphabeta/CD19-depleted stem cell transplant. In DNA, the CDR3 is TGTGCCAGCAGCTTCATGAACGAGCAGTACTTC. Translated: CASSFMNEQYF.